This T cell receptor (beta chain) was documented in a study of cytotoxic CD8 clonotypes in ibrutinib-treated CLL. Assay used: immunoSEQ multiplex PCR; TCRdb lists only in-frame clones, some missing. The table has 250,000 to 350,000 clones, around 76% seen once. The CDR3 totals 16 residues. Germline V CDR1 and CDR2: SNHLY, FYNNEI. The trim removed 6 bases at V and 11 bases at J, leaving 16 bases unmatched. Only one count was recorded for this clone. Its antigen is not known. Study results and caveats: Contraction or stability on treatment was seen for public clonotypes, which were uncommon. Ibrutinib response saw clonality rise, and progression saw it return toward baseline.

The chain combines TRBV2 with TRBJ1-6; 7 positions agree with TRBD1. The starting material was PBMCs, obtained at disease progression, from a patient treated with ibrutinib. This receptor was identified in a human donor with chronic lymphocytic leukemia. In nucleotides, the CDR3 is TGTGCCAGCAGCGCCAGGGGACAGCTTGGGGGGGCACCCCTCCACTTT. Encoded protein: CASSARGQLGGAPLHF. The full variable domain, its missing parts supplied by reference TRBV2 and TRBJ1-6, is EPEVTQTPSHQVTQMGQEVILRCVPISNHLYFYWYRQILGQKVEFLVSFYNNEISEKSEIFDDQFSVERPDGSNFTLKIRSTKLEDSAMYFCASSARGQLGGAPLHFGNGTRLTVT.